The 21 T cell receptor beta chains below come from one sample, sequenced in a study of cytomegalovirus exposure and HLA in healthy donors (dated by TCRdb to about 2017). Preparation of the library involved the immunoSEQ multiplex PCR assay. The multiplex PCR relied on a mix of 60 forward primers for TCR Vbeta segments and 13 reverse primers for TCR Jbeta segments. TCRdb limited this immuneACCESS table to in-frame rearrangements with V and J called. A share of clones is missing; checked studies link under half to unresolved V genes, and the rest is unexplained. Recorded for this sample are over 110,000 clones; around 78% of them occurred a single time. The biggest ten clones account for 5% to 8% of the sample. Sequenced: PBMCs. Receptor source: a woman in her thirties or forties in good health and CMV-seropositive.

The CDR3 DNA reads TGTGCCAGCAGCTTAGCCAGATACTCCTACAATGAGCAGTTCTTC. Translating it yields CASSLARYSYNEQFF. The V gene is TRBV11-2, the J gene TRBJ2-1; the D is unclear. Germline lookup yields CDR1 SGHAT and CDR2 FQNNGV. CDR3 length: 15 residues. The V gene lost 1 base and the J gene lost 0 bases, with 7 bases spanning the gap.

The CDR3 loop reads CASSPGLYQTQYF. The CDR3 bases are TGTGCCAGCAGTCCGGGGTTATATCAGACCCAGTACTTC. V gene TRBV2 combines with J gene TRBJ2-5; perhaps TRBD2 as D (5 bases). The V gene lost 5 bases and the J gene lost 6 bases, with 13 bases spanning the gap. This CDR3 region has 13 residues. Per the germline V gene, CDR1 is SNHLY and CDR2 is FYNNEI.

A few counts support this clone. The chain combines TRBV27 with TRBJ2-3; D perhaps matches TRBD2 (6 bases). V was cut by 3 bases and J by 2 bases, with 12 bases left in between. CDR3 length: 15 residues. The germline V gene encodes CDR1 MNHEY and CDR2 SMNVEV (reference sequence). DNA of the CDR3: TGTGCCAGCAGTTTCGGTCCGGGAGACACAGATACGCAGTATTTT. Translated, it gives CASSFGPGDTDTQYF.

The chain has TRBV4-1 and TRBJ2-7, with TRBD1 identical over 7 bases. CDR1 MGHRA and CDR2 YSYEKL come from the germline V gene. J lost 6 bases, V lost 3 bases, and 11 bases had no gene match. This CDR3 comprises 15 residues. CDR3 nucleotides: TGCGCCAGCAGCCACTACAGGGGTAGGGATCTCGAGCAGTACTTC. Protein sequence: CASSHYRGRDLEQYF.

The chain carries TRBV11-3 and TRBJ2-7, with D tentatively TRBD1 (5 bases). Trimming pared 5 bases from V and 5 bases from J, leaving 16 bases between. The CDR3 is 14 amino acids. Germline V CDR1 and CDR2: SGHNT, YENEEA. CDR3: CASSHENRIHEQYF. For the CDR3, the DNA is TGTGCCAGCAGCCACGAGAACAGGATCCACGAGCAGTACTTC.

V gene TRBV11-2 combines with J gene TRBJ2-1; 8 bases are a match to TRBD2. With V trimmed by 3 bases and J by 5 bases, 0 bases remained unmatched. CDR1 and CDR2 from the germline V gene are SGHAT and FQNNGV. The CDR3 is made up of 13 amino acids. This CDR3 is CASSLGLDNEQFF. The DNA for the CDR3 is TGTGCCAGCAGCTTGGGACTAGACAATGAGCAGTTCTTC.

The CDR3: CASSSGRQGTETQYF. CDR3 bases: TGCGCCAGCAGCTCGGGGCGACAGGGGACGGAGACCCAGTACTTC. The chain carries TRBV5-1 and TRBJ2-5, with TRBD1 matching over 8 bases. The V gene's germline CDR1 is SGHRS and CDR2 YFSETQ. J lost 5 bases, V lost 3 bases, and 9 bases had no gene match. This CDR3 has 15 amino acids.

This clone was observed once. The V gene is TRBV14, the J gene TRBJ2-1, with D possibly TRBD1 on 5 matching bases. V was pared by 4 bases and J by 10 bases, with 11 bases between. The germline V gene encodes CDR1 SGHDN and CDR2 FVKESK. The CDR3 totals 12 residues. CDR3 region: CASSLGPGEQFF. The CDR3 bases are TGTGCCAGCAGCCTGGGGCCCGGGGAGCAGTTCTTC.

This chain links TRBV10-3 with TRBJ2-7; 11 positions agree with TRBD2. This CDR3 contains 13 residues. Germline CDR1 reads ENHRY; CDR2 reads SYGVKD. The trim removed 10 bases at V and 3 bases at J, leaving 5 bases unmatched. The CDR3 DNA reads TGTGCCACCCGAGGGACTAGCGGCTACGAGCAGTACTTC. It codes for CATRGTSGYEQYF.

The chain has TRBV6-1 and TRBJ2-2; 9 bases are shared with TRBD1. CDR3 length: 15 residues. J lost 7 bases, V lost 2 bases, and 5 bases had no gene match. Looked up from germline, CDR1 is MNHNS and CDR2 is SASEGT. This chain's CDR3 is CASSERWTGDGELFF. Here the CDR3 DNA reads TGTGCCAGCAGTGAAAGGTGGACAGGGGACGGGGAGCTGTTTTTT.

This sequence joins TRBV10-3 and TRBJ1-5; no reliable D call. The V end was cut by 4 bases, the J end by 6 bases, with 16 bases between. Germline V gene lookup returns CDR1 ENHRY and CDR2 SYGVKD. This CDR3 region has 15 residues. CDR3 coding DNA: TGTGCCATCAGTGGACAAATCGAGAGTAGTCAGCCCCAGCATTTT. Encoded protein: CAISGQIESSQPQHF.

The chain carries TRBV27 and TRBJ2-6; no firm D call. Germline V gene lookup returns CDR1 MNHEY and CDR2 SMNVEV (reference sequence). The CDR3 is made up of 14 amino acids. Trimming took off 2 bases at V and 4 bases at J, with 6 bases between the two ends. The CDR3 reads CASSLLSGANVLTF. The CDR3 DNA reads TGTGCCAGCAGTTTACTATCCGGGGCCAACGTCCTGACTTTC.

This clone was counted a few times. This rearrangement joins TRBV2 to TRBJ2-5, with D unclear. The CDR3 has 13 amino acids. From germline, CDR1 is SNHLY and CDR2 FYNNEI. Between the trimmed V and J ends, which lost 7 bases and 2 bases, there was a span of 11 bases. Here the CDR3 reads CASTPEIQETQYF. DNA for the CDR3: TGTGCCAGCACACCTGAGATACAAGAGACCCAGTACTTC.

On this clone: An end of the junction differs from the germline gene, which may be a read error. Other DNA sequences from this sample encode an identical CDR3 as well. This chain joins TRBV5-1 and TRBJ2-6; 7 bases agree with TRBD1. This CDR3 contains 14 residues. CDR1 and CDR2 (germline): SGHRS, YFSETQ. CDR3 in DNA: TGCGCCACGACAGGGAACTCTGGGGCCAACGTCCTGACCTTC. This codes for CATTGNSGANVLTF.

CDR3 sequence (DNA): TGTGCCAGCAGCCCCCCTGGGGCGGACACAGATACGCAGTATTTT. It encodes CASSPPGADTDTQYF. The J gene is TRBJ2-3, the V gene TRBV7-9; D is perhaps TRBD1 (5 bases). Trimming took 5 bases from V and 2 from J, leaving 14 bases between them. This CDR3 has 15 amino acids. In germline, CDR1 is SEHNR, CDR2 FQNEAQ (reference sequence).

This clone was counted only a few times. The CDR3 region has the DNA TGCGCCAGTAACAACGGGGGGGCGAATGAAAAACTGTTTTTT. Translation gives CASNNGGANEKLFF. This rearrangement joins TRBV5-1 to TRBJ1-4; D might be TRBD1 (6 bases). Germline CDR1 SGHRS, CDR2 YFSETQ. The CDR3 covers 14 residues. The V gene lost 8 bases and the J gene lost 5 bases, with 16 bases spanning the gap.

The genes are TRBV5-1 and TRBJ2-7; 11 nucleotides line up with TRBD2. The CDR3 spans 14 residues. V lost 0 bases and J lost 4; bases outside the gene matches: 0. Germline V gene sequence: CDR1 SGHRS, CDR2 YFSETQ. The CDR3, as DNA: TGCGCCAGCAGCTTGGCTAGCGGGAGGTACGAGCAGTACTTC. Its protein product is CASSLASGRYEQYF. The full variable domain, completed using reference TRBV5-1 and TRBJ2-7, is KAGVTQTPRYLIKTRGQQVTLSCSPISGHRSVSWYQQTPGQGLQFLFEYFSETQRNKGNFPGRFSGRQFSNSRSEMNVSTLELGDSALYLCASSLASGRYEQYFGPGTRLTVT.

The V and J genes are TRBV7-9 and TRBJ2-7, with D possibly matching TRBD2 (6 bases). V shed 3 bases and J shed 0 bases, with 12 bases lying between them. The germline V gene has CDR1 SEHNR and CDR2 FQNEAQ (reference sequence). CDR3 length: 15 amino acids. CDR3 protein: CASSFGGLSSYEQYF. CDR3 bases: TGTGCCAGCAGCTTCGGGGGACTTAGCTCCTACGAGCAGTACTTC.

This rearrangement joins TRBV30 to TRBJ1-6; 8 nucleotides align to TRBD1. Germline loops: CDR1 GTSNPN, CDR2 SVGIG (reference sequence). This CDR3 is 15 amino acids long. With V trimmed by 7 bases and J by 0 bases, 5 bases remained unmatched. The CDR3 DNA follows: TGTGCCTATCGAACAGGGGGCTCCTATAATTCACCCCTCCACTTT. It specifies CAYRTGGSYNSPLHF.

The chain has TRBV29-1 and TRBJ2-1; 12 bases map to TRBD2. This CDR3 spans 14 amino acids. V lost 7 bases and J lost 5; bases outside the gene matches: 6. CDR1 is SQVTM, CDR2 ANQGSEA, per germline. CDR3 coding DNA: TGCAGCGCCCTAGCGGGAGGGCGGGACAATGAGCAGTTCTTC. Protein: CSALAGGRDNEQFF.

The gene calls are TRBV5-1 and TRBJ2-1, with D maybe TRBD2 (6 bases). Between the trimmed V and J ends, which lost 0 bases and 3 bases, there was a span of 10 bases. Germline V lookup: CDR1 SGHRS, CDR2 YFSETQ. The CDR3 totals 15 residues. DNA of the CDR3: TGCGCCAGCAGCTTGGCTAGCGTTCTCTACAATGAGCAGTTCTTC. Translated: CASSLASVLYNEQFF.